This TCR beta chain was recorded in a study of technical replicates of blood from several donors. The protocol was immunoSEQ multiplex PCR, while the TCRdb copy is restricted to in-frame clones and leaves out a portion. The sample records about 62,000 clones, roughly 98% being singletons. Germline V gene data show CDR1 as ENHRY and CDR2 as SYGVKD. The CDR3 consists of 13 residues. The ends were cut back, 11 bases at V and 7 bases at J, with 18 bases in the middle. Sequenced sample: T cells isolated from PBMCs. This clonotype was obtained from a human donor in good health. V usage is TRBV10-3 and J usage is TRBJ2-1; tentatively, D is TRBD2 (5 bases). CDR3 nucleotides: TGTGCCGCGGGCCGAGAAGGGCTTAATGAGCAGTTCTTC. This codes for CAAGREGLNEQFF.